Listed below are T cell receptor beta chains from one sample, sequenced in a study of OX40 agonist ivuxolimab in advanced cancers. TCRdb keeps only in-frame clones here, not all; method: immunoSEQ multiplex PCR. The top ten hold more than 1% of the sample, which has around 67,000 clones, about four fifths seen once. Sequenced here: CD4+ or CD8+ T cells sorted from blood, sampled in a trial of the OX40 agonist ivuxolimab. The receptors here all came from an adult with an advanced solid tumor such as melanoma, head and neck, liver or kidney cancer. Each CDR3 is given with its conserved first and last residue. A D gene is named only where the DNA matches it firmly. Clone size is shown for a subset of rows, as once, few, many or a class of expanded clone.

.,TRBV25-1,TRBJ2-1,TRBD2,CASSGLGGWNEQFF,TGTGCCAGCAGTGGCCTGGGGGGGTGGAATGAGCAGTTCTTC
.,TRBV11-2,TRBJ2-1,TRBD2,CASSPGLAGGVNEQFF,TGTGCCAGCAGCCCGGGACTAGCGGGGGGTGTGAATGAGCAGTTCTTC
.,TRBV30,TRBJ1-5,.,CAWSARGNQPQHF,TGTGCCTGGAGTGCCAGGGGAAATCAGCCCCAGCATTTT
.,TRBV5-4,TRBJ2-2,TRBD1,CASSSAPGQGGTGELFF,TGTGCCAGCAGCTCCGCACCGGGACAGGGGGGCACCGGGGAGCTGTTTTTT
.,TRBV7-2,TRBJ2-2,.,CASSPGVRGQGELFF,TGTGCCAGCAGCCCGGGTGTTCGGGGGCAGGGGGAGCTGTTTTTT
few,TRBV21-1,TRBJ2-7,.,CASSSGPITSYEQYF,TGTGCCAGCAGCAGCGGACCGATAACCTCCTACGAGCAGTACTTC
once,TRBV4-1,TRBJ2-5,.,CASSQGQISGETQYF,TGCGCCAGCAGCCAAGGACAGATCAGTGGGGAGACCCAGTACTTC
few,TRBV30,TRBJ1-6,.,CAWTSNNSPLHF,TGTGCCTGGACATCTAATAATTCACCCCTCCACTTT
.,TRBV6-1,TRBJ1-4,.,CARSQGFEKLFF,TGTGCCAGATCTCAGGGATTTGAAAAACTGTTTTTT
few,TRBV7-2,TRBJ1-1,.,CASSPAGGALASITEAFF,TGTGCCAGCAGCCCGGCGGGTGGGGCACTTGCCAGTATTACTGAAGCTTTCTTT
.,TRBV11-3,TRBJ1-1,.,CASSPNPDTSAFF,TGTGCCAGCAGTCCGAACCCCGACACATCAGCCTTCTTT
.,TRBV5-6,TRBJ1-5,.,CASSFDGMPQHF,TGTGCCAGCAGCTTTGATGGGATGCCCCAGCATTTT
.,TRBV25-1,TRBJ1-2,.,CASSAQGGGALYGYTF,TGTGCCAGCAGTGCCCAAGGAGGGGGAGCTCTCTATGGCTACACCTTC
.,TRBV7-2,TRBJ2-5,.,CASSSSGDRQETQYF,TGTGCCAGCAGCTCATCAGGGGACCGACAAGAGACCCAGTACTTC
.,TRBV5-4,TRBJ1-1,.,CASSLSGRLNTEAFF,TGTGCCAGCAGCTTGAGTGGCAGATTGAACACTGAAGCTTTCTTT
.,TRBV6-5,TRBJ2-5,.,CASSYSLRETQYF,TGTGCCAGCAGTTACTCGTTAAGAGAGACCCAGTACTTC
.,TRBV6-5,TRBJ1-1,.,CASRTRAGNTEAFF,TGTGCCAGCAGGACGAGGGCTGGGAACACTGAAGCTTTCTTT
.,TRBV21-1,TRBJ2-7,.,CASSKRLGPPAYEQYF,TGTGCCAGCAGCAAACGGTTAGGTCCACCTGCCTACGAGCAGTACTTC
few,TRBV5-6,TRBJ1-1,.,CASSLAGVTEAFF,TGTGCCAGCAGCTTGGCCGGGGTCACTGAAGCTTTCTTT
once,TRBV5-1,TRBJ2-3,.,CASHERPGDTQYF,TGCGCCAGCCATGAACGGCCGGGGGATACGCAGTATTTT
.,TRBV14,TRBJ1-4,.,CASSHSRGTRLNEKLFF,TGTGCCAGCAGCCATTCAAGGGGGACAAGACTAAATGAAAAACTGTTTTTT
few,TRBV2,TRBJ1-2,.,CASSTDSSYGYTF,TGTGCCAGCAGCACGGACAGTTCCTATGGCTACACCTTC
.,TRBV7-3,TRBJ2-3,TRBD2,CASSPISGGATTDTQYF,TGTGCCAGCAGCCCAATTAGCGGGGGGGCCACGACAGATACGCAGTATTTT
.,TRBV19,TRBJ1-2,.,CASSPAGRVNYGYTF,TGTGCCAGTAGTCCGGCAGGGCGAGTTAACTATGGCTACACCTTC
medium-sized,TRBV6-6,TRBJ1-5,.,CASSYAGNNQPQHF,TGTGCCAGCAGTTACGCCGGGAACAATCAGCCCCAGCATTTT
.,TRBV7-9,TRBJ2-7,.,CASSLPGKGEQYF,TGTGCCAGCAGCTTACCTGGAAAGGGCGAGCAGTACTTC
.,TRBV19,TRBJ1-2,TRBD1,CASSTGTGQGYTF,TGTGCCAGTAGTACGGGGACAGGGCAGGGCTACACCTTC
few,TRBV5-6,TRBJ1-6,TRBD1,CASTPKWLRDRENSPLHF,TGTGCCAGTACCCCAAAATGGCTTCGGGACAGGGAAAATTCACCCCTCCACTTT
.,TRBV19,TRBJ2-1,TRBD2,CASSSVGGAYNEQFF,TGTGCCAGTAGTTCTGTCGGGGGGGCCTACAATGAGCAGTTCTTC
few,TRBV25-1,TRBJ2-3,.,CASSRPGGLDTQYF,TGTGCCAGCAGTCGGCCCGGGGGGCTAGATACGCAGTATTTT
.,TRBV5-4,TRBJ2-5,.,CASSAGFLETQYF,TGTGCCAGCAGCGCCGGGTTTTTGGAGACCCAGTACTTC
.,TRBV6-1,TRBJ1-5,.,CASRPTHWSNQPQHF,TGTGCCAGCAGGCCGACCCACTGGAGCAATCAGCCCCAGCATTTT
once,TRBV18,TRBJ1-3,.,CASSPLGNTIYF,TGTGCCAGCTCACCACTGGGAAACACCATATATTTT
few,TRBV30,TRBJ1-2,.,CAWRLGGVDYGYTF,TGTGCCTGGAGGCTGGGAGGCGTGGACTATGGCTACACCTTC
.,TRBV2,TRBJ2-3,TRBD2,CASRATSGGATDTQYF,TGTGCCAGCAGGGCGACTAGCGGGGGGGCAACAGATACGCAGTATTTT
.,TRBV10-3,TRBJ1-1,.,CATSDRNTEAFF,TGTGCCACAAGCGACAGAAACACTGAAGCTTTCTTT
.,TRBV7-7,TRBJ1-2,.,CASSLGAANYGYTF,TGTGCTAGCAGCTTAGGGGCGGCTAACTATGGCTACACCTTC
.,TRBV30,TRBJ1-1,.,CAWATGVRTEAFF,TGTGCCTGGGCTACAGGCGTACGGACTGAAGCTTTCTTT
many,TRBV18,TRBJ1-2,.,CASSQSKDGYYGYTF,TGTGCCAGCTCACAATCTAAGGACGGATACTATGGCTACACCTTC
once,TRBV10-3,TRBJ1-1,.,CAISGGKGWGTEAFF,TGTGCCATCAGTGGGGGGAAGGGATGGGGCACTGAAGCTTTCTTT